Shown below are 12 T cell receptor beta chains from a single sample sequenced in a study of blood T cell repertoires in COVID-19 (dated by TCRdb to 2019 to 2021). Libraries were made using the immunoSEQ multiplex PCR assay. Imported from immuneACCESS, the table was reduced by TCRdb to in-frame sequences with V and J called. These copies leave out some clones; in studies compared against another copy, an unresolved V gene accounts for under half, and the cause of the remainder is not known. For this sample there are some 49,000 clones; 91% appear just once. Around 6.5% of the sample rests with the top ten. Sequenced: peripheral blood. These receptors were taken from a man aged 45-60 years with active COVID-19.

J is TRBJ2-3 and V is TRBV30; D might be TRBD2 (5 bases). Between the trimmed V and J ends, which lost 0 bases and 0 bases, there was a span of 7 bases. CDR3 length: 14 amino acids. Germline CDR1 GTSNPN, CDR2 SVGIG (reference sequence). The CDR3 loop is CAWSVGSSTDTQYF. For the CDR3, the DNA is TGTGCCTGGAGTGTAGGGAGCAGCACAGATACGCAGTATTTT. Drawing the rest from reference TRBV30 and TRBJ2-3, the complete variable domain is SQTIHQWPATLVQPVGSPLSLECTVEGTSNPNLYWYRQAAGRGLQLLFYSVGIGQISSEVPQNLSASRPQDRQFILSSKKLLLSDSGFYLCAWSVGSSTDTQYFGPGTRLTVL.

This clone was seen only once. This chain joins TRBV7-2 and TRBJ2-7; 13 bases match TRBD2. CDR3 length equals 18 residues. Germline V gene sequence: CDR1 SGHTA, CDR2 FQGNSA. The V segment lost 5 bases and the J segment 0 bases; nucleotides outside the gene matches: 10. CDR3 bases: TGTGCCAGCAGCCCAGGGACTAGCGGGGCCCCTAGCTCCTACGAGCAGTACTTC. Translated: CASSPGTSGAPSSYEQYF. Based on the CDR3 plus reference TRBV7-2 and TRBJ2-7, the full variable domain is GAGVSQSPSNKVTEKGKDVELRCDPISGHTALYWYRQSLGQGLEFLIYFQGNSAPDKSGLPSDRFSAERTGGSVSTLTIQRTQQEDSAVYLCASSPGTSGAPSSYEQYFGPGTRLTVT.

The J gene is TRBJ2-3, the V gene TRBV11-3; TRBD2 is a possible D gene (5 bases). The CDR3 consists of 14 residues. From germline, CDR1 is SGHNT and CDR2 YENEEA. V lost 5 bases, J lost 3 bases, and 12 bases lay in between. CDR3 nucleotides: TGTGCCAGCAGCCCGCGGACGGGAACAGATACGCAGTATTTT. Protein: CASSPRTGTDTQYF. Using reference TRBV11-3 and TRBJ2-3 for the parts outside the CDR3, the full variable domain is EAGVVQSPRYKIIEKKQPVAFWCNPISGHNTLYWYLQNLGQGPELLIRYENEEAVDDSQLPKDRFSAERLKGVDSTLKIQPAELGDSAVYLCASSPRTGTDTQYFGPGTRLTVL.

J is TRBJ2-1 and V is TRBV3-1 (or the pseudogene TRBV3-2); TRBD2 aligns across 11 bases. The CDR3 has 19 residues. V lost 4 bases to trimming and J lost 1 base; unmatched junction nucleotides: 12. Per the germline V gene, CDR1 is LGHDT and CDR2 is YNNKEL (reference sequence). CDR3 residues: CASSRRDSGTSGSYNEQFF. The CDR3 bases are TGTGCCAGCAGCCGTAGGGACAGCGGGACTAGCGGTTCCTACAATGAGCAGTTCTTC.

The CDR3 spells CASSFGTGDEQYF. The CDR3 region has the DNA TGTGCCAGCAGCTTCGGGACTGGCGACGAGCAGTACTTC. The V and J genes are TRBV5-6 and TRBJ2-7, with a weak D call TRBD2 (6 bases). This CDR3 contains 13 residues. Germline lookup yields CDR1 SGHDT and CDR2 YYEEEE. Trimming pared 2 bases from V and 5 bases from J, leaving 11 bases between. Filled out from reference TRBV5-6 and TRBJ2-7, the complete variable domain reads DAGVTQSPTHLIKTRGQQVTLRCSPKSGHDTVSWYQQALGQGPQFIFQYYEEEERQRGNFPDRFSGHQFPNYSSELNVNALLLGDSALYLCASSFGTGDEQYFGPGTRLTVT.

This clone was observed a single time. The rearrangement uses TRBV7-2 and TRBJ2-7; D may be TRBD1 (6 bases). The ends were cut back, 5 bases at V and 5 bases at J, with 19 bases in the middle. CDR3 length: 15 amino acids. CDR1 and CDR2 (germline): SGHTA, FQGNSA. The CDR3 bases are TGTGCCAGCAGCCTCCGGGCTGCTCAGGGGCACGAGCAGTACTTC. It is translated as CASSLRAAQGHEQYF.

The rearrangement joins TRBV28 to TRBJ1-4; perhaps TRBD1 as D (5 bases). CDR3 size: 15 residues. From germline, CDR1 is MDHEN and CDR2 SYDVKM. V was cut by 7 bases and J by 4 bases, with 16 bases left in between. CDR3 amino acids: CASTQGGAVNEKLFF. DNA for the CDR3: TGTGCCAGCACCCAGGGAGGGGCGGTTAATGAAAAACTGTTTTTT.

This clone was seen once. V and J are TRBV19 and TRBJ1-2; D not certain. Per the germline V gene, CDR1 is LNHDA and CDR2 is SQIVND (reference sequence). V was pared by 1 base and J by 8 bases, with 14 bases between. The CDR3 is 14 residues long. The CDR3 bases are TGTGCCAGTAGTATAGGGCCCAGGAACCCCGGCTACACCTTC. Residues: CASSIGPRNPGYTF.

This rearrangement joins TRBV5-1 to TRBJ2-5; the D is unclear. The CDR3 consists of 13 residues. Between the trimmed V and J ends, which lost 2 bases and 1 base, there was a span of 6 bases. Germline V gene data show CDR1 as SGHRS and CDR2 as YFSETQ. The CDR3 protein is CASSFTGQETQYF. The CDR3 coding sequence is TGCGCCAGCAGCTTTACGGGCCAAGAGACCCAGTACTTC.

This sequence joins TRBV5-6 and TRBJ2-7; 8 nucleotides match TRBD1. This CDR3 comprises 15 residues. The germline CDR1 and CDR2 sequences are SGHDT and YYEEEE. Unmatched junction bases numbered 7, after V lost 4 bases and J lost 1 base. The CDR3, as DNA: TGTGCCAGCAGCGTCGGACAGGGACGATCCTACGAGCAGTACTTC. It codes for CASSVGQGRSYEQYF.

The CDR3 loop is CASSRFGVNRPNEQFF. CDR3 bases: TGTGCCAGCAGCCGGTTCGGGGTCAACCGACCCAATGAGCAGTTCTTC. This sequence joins TRBV7-2 and TRBJ2-1; TRBD2 is a possible D gene (5 bases). The CDR3 runs 16 residues. CDR1 is SGHTA and CDR2 is FQGNSA in the germline V gene. V was cut by 5 bases and J by 6 bases, with 20 bases left in between.

This clone was observed a few times. The chain couples TRBV5-1 to TRBJ1-1; TRBD1 aligns across 9 bases. Germline V gives CDR1 SGHRS, CDR2 YFSETQ. The length of the CDR3 is 12 residues. V trimming: 4 bases; J trimming: 8 bases; junction bases outside the gene matches: 3. The CDR3 DNA follows: TGCGCCAGCAGCGTTGGGACAGGGGAAGCTTTCTTT. The encoded protein is CASSVGTGEAFF. The complete variable domain, with remaining parts taken from reference TRBV5-1 and TRBJ1-1, reads KAGVTQTPRYLIKTRGQQVTLSCSPISGHRSVSWYQQTPGQGLQFLFEYFSETQRNKGNFPGRFSGRQFSNSRSEMNVSTLELGDSALYLCASSVGTGEAFFGQGTRLTVV.